This passage covers 27 T cell receptor beta chains from one sample sequenced in a study of blood T cell repertoires in COVID-19. Assay used: immunoSEQ multiplex PCR; TCRdb lists only in-frame clones, some missing. The table lists roughly 100,000 clones, more than 65% of them singletons. Sequencing was done on a sample of peripheral blood. These receptor sequences come from an elderly man with active or convalescent COVID-19.

The chain recombines TRBV18 with TRBJ1-6; 7 bases align to TRBD1. Germline trimming cut 3 bases from V and 5 bases from J; bases unmatched to any gene: 7. The CDR3 is 16 residues long. Per the germline V gene, CDR1 is KGHSH and CDR2 is LQKENI. The CDR3: CASSPLGTEDNSPLHF. CDR3 bases: TGTGCCAGCTCACCCCTGGGGACAGAAGATAATTCACCCCTCCACTTT.

This clone was seen once. The rearrangement uses TRBV4-1 and TRBJ2-3; 7 nucleotides agree with TRBD2. CDR3 length equals 14 residues. Germline CDR1 reads MGHRA; CDR2 reads YSYEKL. V lost 3 bases to trimming and J lost 10 bases; unmatched junction nucleotides: 10. Here the CDR3 DNA reads TGCGCCAGCAGCCAGGAAGCGGGGAGGGTTGCGCAGTATTTT. Translated, it gives CASSQEAGRVAQYF.

The V call is TRBV5-1, the J call TRBJ2-1, with D tentatively TRBD2 (6 bases). Trimming took 7 bases from V and 2 from J, leaving 16 bases between them. CDR1 and CDR2 from the germline V gene are SGHRS and YFSETQ. CDR3 length: 15 amino acids. The CDR3 sequence: CASGPRGSTYNEQFF. The DNA for the CDR3 is TGCGCCAGCGGCCCGCGGGGTAGTACCTACAATGAGCAGTTCTTC.

The gene calls are TRBV27 and TRBJ2-3, with D unclear. Germline CDR1 and CDR2: MNHEY and SMNVEV (reference sequence). Trimming left V 4 bases short and J 2 bases short, with 7 bases between. This CDR3 comprises 13 residues. CDR3 sequence: CASSWADTDTQYF. CDR3 nucleotide sequence: TGTGCCAGCAGTTGGGCAGACACAGATACGCAGTATTTT.

The chain joins TRBV10-3 to TRBJ2-3, with a weak D call TRBD2 (6 bases). Germline V gene sequence: CDR1 ENHRY, CDR2 SYGVKD. The V and J ends lost 3 bases and 5 bases respectively, with 18 bases between them. The CDR3 totals 16 residues. CDR3 nucleotide sequence: TGTGCCATCAGTGATGGGGCGGGGCCAACCCGAGATACGCAGTATTTT. Protein: CAISDGAGPTRDTQYF.

This sequence joins TRBV4-2 and TRBJ1-6; D call uncertain. The germline V gene encodes CDR1 LGHNA and CDR2 YNFKEQ. Deletions cut 3 bases from V and 0 bases from J, with 12 bases between. This CDR3 comprises 17 residues. The CDR3 DNA sequence: TGTGCCAGCAGCCAGAAAGTCGGGAACTCCTATAATTCACCCCTCCACTTT. Protein sequence: CASSQKVGNSYNSPLHF.

The chain is built from TRBV29-1 and TRBJ2-7; D not certain. From germline, CDR1 is SQVTM and CDR2 ANQGSEA. The CDR3 totals 12 residues. Trimming pared 6 bases from V and 3 bases from J, leaving 12 bases between. The CDR3 loop reads CSVSRFDYEQYF. The DNA of the CDR3 is TGCAGCGTGTCTAGATTCGACTACGAGCAGTACTTC.

Ten or more counts support this clone. The V and J genes are TRBV3-1 (or the pseudogene TRBV3-2) and TRBJ1-5, with TRBD1 matching over 10 bases. The CDR3 contains 18 residues. V lost 0 bases, J lost 7 bases, and 12 bases stayed unmatched. Germline CDR1 reads LGHDT; CDR2 reads YNNKEL (reference sequence). CDR3 in DNA: TGTGCCAGCAGCCAAGAAAGCTGGACAGGGGGTCGGTTGCAGCCCCAGCATTTT. It encodes CASSQESWTGGRLQPQHF.

The V gene is TRBV5-4, the J gene TRBJ2-1; D is perhaps TRBD2 (6 bases). This CDR3 spans 15 amino acids. The germline gives CDR1 SGHNT, CDR2 YYREEE (reference sequence). V was trimmed by 0 bases and J by 0 bases, leaving 7 bases between them. CDR3 amino acids: CASSLDGGSYNEQFF. CDR3 sequence (DNA): TGTGCCAGCAGCTTGGACGGGGGCTCCTACAATGAGCAGTTCTTC.

This clone was detected only a few times. The chain has TRBV19 and TRBJ1-5; 7 nucleotides line up with TRBD1. V lost 7 bases, J lost 3 bases, and 9 bases stayed unmatched. Germline V gives CDR1 LNHDA, CDR2 SQIVND (reference sequence). The CDR3 contains 15 residues. The CDR3 DNA is TGTGCCAGTAAAGGGGAACAGGGGTCCAATCAGCCCCAGCATTTT. Its protein is CASKGEQGSNQPQHF.

The chain links TRBV2 to TRBJ1-5; perhaps TRBD1 as D (5 bases). V lost 3 bases and J lost 2, with 11 bases in between. The CDR3 loop spans 15 amino acids. Per germline, CDR1 SNHLY and CDR2 FYNNEI. DNA for the CDR3: TGTGCCAGCAGTGAGCAGGGAGGAGGCAATCAGCCCCAGCATTTT. Translation gives CASSEQGGGNQPQHF.

The genes are TRBV5-5 and TRBJ1-4; D is unresolved. Germline CDR1 and CDR2: SGHKS and YYEKEE (reference sequence). V was trimmed by 0 bases and J by 12 bases, leaving 9 bases between them. The CDR3 contains 12 residues. DNA for the CDR3: TGTGCCAGCAGCTTGGAAACGGTCCAACTGTTTTTT. Its translation: CASSLETVQLFF. The full variable domain, completed using reference TRBV5-5 and TRBJ1-4, is DAGVTQSPTHLIKTRGQQVTLRCSPISGHKSVSWYQQVLGQGPQFIFQYYEKEERGRGNFPDRFSARQFPNYSSELNVNALLLGDSALYLCASSLETVQLFFGSGTQLSVL.

CDR3 nucleotide sequence: TGTGCCAGCAGCTTAGGGGCAGGTTACAATGAGCAGTTCTTC. Translating it yields CASSLGAGYNEQFF. The chain carries TRBV7-8 and TRBJ2-1, with D hard to call. V lost 1 base to trimming and J lost 4 bases, with 8 bases between them. From germline, CDR1 is SGHVS and CDR2 FQNEAQ. CDR3 length equals 14 residues. Drawing the rest from reference TRBV7-8 and TRBJ2-1, the complete variable domain is GAGVSQSPRYKVAKRGQDVALRCDPISGHVSLFWYQQALGQGPEFLTYFQNEAQLDKSGLPSDRFFAERPEGSVSTLKIQRTQQEDSAVYLCASSLGAGYNEQFFGPGTRLTVL.

Only one count was recorded for this clone. V gene TRBV3-1 (or the pseudogene TRBV3-2) combines with J gene TRBJ1-2; D perhaps matches TRBD1 (6 bases). This CDR3 has 14 amino acids. Trimming took 3 bases from V and 6 from J, leaving 14 bases between them. Germline V gene sequence: CDR1 LGHDT, CDR2 YNNKEL (reference sequence). CDR3 protein: CASSQASRGHGYTF. CDR3 in DNA: TGTGCCAGCAGCCAGGCATCCAGGGGTCATGGCTACACCTTC.

Only a few counts were recorded for this clone. This same CDR3 is encoded by further DNA sequences in the sample. The chain links TRBV12-3 or TRBV12-4 to TRBJ2-7; unclear D gene. The CDR3 is made up of 13 amino acids. V lost 0 bases, J lost 3 bases, and 6 bases lay in between. This CDR3 is CASSLAENYEQYF. CDR3 in DNA: TGTGCCAGCAGTTTAGCAGAGAACTACGAGCAGTACTTC.

The rearrangement uses TRBV5-1 and TRBJ1-1; 9 nucleotides line up with TRBD1. The CDR3 is made up of 14 amino acids. Unmatched junction bases numbered 3, after V lost 1 base and J lost 5 bases. Germline V gene sequence: CDR1 SGHRS, CDR2 YFSETQ. DNA for the CDR3: TGCGCCAGCAGCTTGTTAGGACAGGGGACTGAAGCTTTCTTT. Protein sequence: CASSLLGQGTEAFF.

This sequence joins TRBV5-6 and TRBJ1-2; TRBD1 matches 7 bases. Per germline, CDR1 SGHDT and CDR2 YYEEEE. J gave up 2 bases and V 4 bases, and 5 bases lay outside the gene matches. This CDR3 region has 14 residues. The CDR3 loop is CASSLGQENYGYTF. CDR3 coding DNA: TGTGCCAGCAGCCTCGGACAGGAGAACTATGGCTACACCTTC.

The chain carries TRBV10-3 and TRBJ1-1; a weak D match, TRBD1 (5 bases). With 10 bases removed from V and 5 bases from J, the gap between germline ends came to 23 bases. CDR1 ENHRY and CDR2 SYGVKD come from the germline V gene. CDR3 length: 15 amino acids. The CDR3 DNA sequence: TGTGCCACTCTAACCGTGCCTCAGGGTCCGACTGAAGCTTTCTTT. Translation: CATLTVPQGPTEAFF.

The chain employs TRBV27 and TRBJ2-7; 7 bases line up with TRBD2. Germline V gene lookup returns CDR1 MNHEY and CDR2 SMNVEV (reference sequence). The V segment lost 5 bases and the J segment 3 bases; nucleotides outside the gene matches: 7. The CDR3 is 14 amino acids. CDR3 nucleotide sequence: TGTGCCAGCAGTCGCGGGGGATTAATCTACGAGCAGTACTTC. Translated: CASSRGGLIYEQYF.

This chain connects TRBV7-6 to TRBJ2-7, with 8 bases matching TRBD1. Germline CDR1 and CDR2: SGHVS and FNYEAQ. CDR3 length: 12 residues. The ends lost 3 bases at V and 9 bases at J; junction bases unmatched: 4. The CDR3 DNA sequence: TGTGCCAGCAGCTTTGACAGGGGTGGGCAGTACTTC. Translating it yields CASSFDRGGQYF.

The chain carries TRBV11-3 and TRBJ1-1; 9 bases align to TRBD1. The length of the CDR3 is 14 residues. CDR1 is SGHNT, CDR2 YENEEA, per germline. With 1 base clipped from V and 5 bases from J, the junction kept 2 bases outside the gene matches. CDR3 sequence: CASSLGQGGTEAFF. The CDR3 nucleotides are TGTGCCAGCAGCTTAGGACAGGGGGGAACTGAAGCTTTCTTT.

The gene calls are TRBV25-1 and TRBJ1-2; TRBD1 agrees at 7 bases. V shed 2 bases and J 4 bases; nucleotides not matched to a gene: 7. This CDR3 has 15 residues. The germline CDR1 and CDR2 sequences are MGHDK and SYGVNS. The DNA for the CDR3 is TGTGCCAGCAGTGAAGGGAACAGGGGATCCTATGGCTACACCTTC. This encodes CASSEGNRGSYGYTF.

This chain links TRBV11-2 with TRBJ1-6, with TRBD1 matching over 9 bases. CDR1 and CDR2 (germline): SGHAT, FQNNGV. This CDR3 comprises 14 residues. Unmatched junction bases numbered 4, after V lost 5 bases and J lost 8 bases. This CDR3 reads CASSPDRGHSPLHF. CDR3 nucleotide sequence: TGTGCCAGCAGCCCGGACAGGGGCCATTCACCCCTCCACTTT.

The chain carries TRBV5-8 and TRBJ2-5; 9 bases are shared with TRBD1. Trimming at V came to 4 bases and at J to 5 bases, leaving 15 bases not matched to a gene. The germline gives CDR1 SGHTS, CDR2 YDEGEE. The CDR3 contains 17 residues. The chain's CDR3 is CASSRSTGTGSRETQYF. CDR3 nucleotides: TGTGCCAGCAGCCGCTCCACCGGGACAGGGAGTAGGGAGACCCAGTACTTC.

The rearrangement links TRBV11-2 to TRBJ2-5; tentative D call: TRBD1 (7 bases). V lost 3 bases and J lost 4, with 15 bases in between. The germline V gene has CDR1 SGHAT and CDR2 FQNNGV. The CDR3 covers 15 residues. CDR3 bases: TGTGCCAGCAGCTTTGTTCCAGGGGGAGGAGAGACCCAGTACTTC. Translated, it gives CASSFVPGGGETQYF.

This clone was detected only a few times. The V call is TRBV5-1, the J call TRBJ1-2; tentatively, D is TRBD1 (6 bases). Trimming cost V 2 bases and J 4 bases, with 12 bases left between them. CDR1 is SGHRS, CDR2 YFSETQ, per germline. The CDR3 loop spans 14 amino acids. Here the CDR3 DNA reads TGCGCCAGCAGCTTAGGGGGTCGGGGCTATGGCTACACCTTC. Encoded protein: CASSLGGRGYGYTF.

A single count supports this clone. The chain employs TRBV30 and TRBJ1-1, with 8 bases that match TRBD1. The CDR3 has 15 residues. V lost 3 bases to trimming and J lost 10 bases; unmatched junction nucleotides: 16. Germline V gives CDR1 GTSNPN, CDR2 SVGIG (reference sequence). Here the CDR3 DNA reads TGTGCCTGGAGGGCCGGGACAGGAGCCTCAGGTGGAGCTTTCTTT. Translating it yields CAWRAGTGASGGAFF.